The source of this TCR beta chain is a study of CD4 T cells in relation to SARS-CoV-2 and coronaviruses. As for the study in general: After less than 11 days of antigen culture, PBMC TCR beta CDR3s were sequenced. The HLA restriction of the shared crossreactive spike epitopes was mapped. Study-level results: SARS-CoV-2-driven expansion was significantly weaker in crossreactive than monoreactive clones.

Germline values: CDR1 SGHVS, CDR2 FQNEAQ. The CDR3 has 14 amino acids. Trimming at V came to 6 bases and at J to 2 bases, leaving 2 bases not matched to a gene. Profiled with immunoSEQ multiplex PCR; TCRdb holds only in-frame clones, not every one. The sample shows about 20,000 clones, around 75% of them seen only once. The sample holds a few counts of this clone. Its antigen is currently unknown. Before the COVID-19 pandemic, during about 2011-2019, CD4+ T cells were taken from unexposed donors. Isolation of CD4+ T cells took place after approximately eleven days in culture. Unexposed-donor CD4+ T cells were probed with SARS-CoV-2 S/N and four cold-coronavirus spikes, cells permitting.

V and J are TRBV7-8 and TRBJ1-5; TRBD1 matches at 9 bases. The source is a human donor in good health. The sequenced sample consisted of CD4+ T cells from PBMCs, cultured in vitro. The CDR3 spells CASRRQGGNQPQHF. The CDR3 DNA reads as TGTGCCAGCAGACGACAGGGGGGCAATCAGCCCCAGCATTTT.